Each of the 21 T cell receptor beta chains below was sequenced from the same sample in a study of cytomegalovirus exposure and HLA in healthy donors. The PCR used 60 Vbeta and 13 Jbeta primers. Generated by immunoSEQ multiplex PCR, the TCRdb table keeps only in-frame clones and is missing some. The data contain more than 150,000 clones, around 80% of them seen just once; the ten biggest clones take up about 2.5%. The sample was PBMCs. The receptor set was obtained from a woman aged 25-40 years in good health and CMV-seropositive.

This sequence joins TRBV11-3 and TRBJ1-1; tentatively, D is TRBD1 (6 bases). Germline V CDR1 and CDR2: SGHNT, YENEEA. V shed 1 base and J shed 8 bases, with 14 bases lying between them. The CDR3 is made up of 14 amino acids. DNA of the CDR3: TGTGCCAGCAGCTTAGGCCACTCCGGGACAGAAGCTTTCTTT. It specifies CASSLGHSGTEAFF.

The rearrangement uses TRBV6-4 and TRBJ2-3, with 12 bases aligning to TRBD1. Losses at the gene ends were 6 bases for V and 4 bases for J; bases not matched to a gene: 5. The CDR3 contains 15 residues. Per the germline V gene, CDR1 is MRHNA and CDR2 is SNTAGT. DNA of the CDR3: TGTGCCAGCAGCGGCGGGACAGGGGGCTCAGATACGCAGTATTTT. Its protein product is CASSGGTGGSDTQYF.

This rearrangement joins TRBV30 to TRBJ2-7; TRBD1 matches at 9 bases. Germline CDR1 GTSNPN, CDR2 SVGIG (reference sequence). After removal of 2 bases from V and 4 bases from J, the junction contained 9 bases not matched to a gene. The CDR3 is made up of 15 amino acids. In DNA form, the CDR3 reads TGTGCCTGGAGTCCCGGGACAGGGCTTATGTACGAGCAGTACTTC. Its protein product is CAWSPGTGLMYEQYF.

V and J are TRBV6-6 and TRBJ2-2; TRBD1 aligns across 10 bases. Trimming at V came to 2 bases and at J to 6 bases, leaving 6 bases not matched to a gene. This CDR3 comprises 16 residues. Germline assignment: CDR1 MNHNY and CDR2 SVGAGI (reference sequence). The CDR3 reads CASSYPTGGAAGELFF. The DNA for the CDR3 is TGTGCCAGCAGTTACCCGACAGGGGGCGCCGCCGGGGAGCTGTTTTTT.

The genes are TRBV19 and TRBJ2-3; 7 bases align to TRBD1. The CDR3 totals 14 residues. The J segment lost 6 bases and the V segment lost 5 bases, leaving 8 bases of the junction unmatched. Germline loops: CDR1 LNHDA, CDR2 SQIVND (reference sequence). The CDR3 coding sequence is TGTGCCAGTAGTCTGGTAGGGGGCCCCGATACGCAGTATTTT. Its protein is CASSLVGGPDTQYF. Full variable domain (missing parts from reference TRBV19 and TRBJ2-3): DGGITQSPKYLFRKEGQNVTLSCEQNLNHDAMYWYRQDPGQGLRLIYYSQIVNDFQKGDIAEGYSVSREKKESFPLTVTSAQKNPTAFYLCASSLVGGPDTQYFGPGTRLTVL.

The V and J genes are TRBV2 and TRBJ2-5; 7 bases fit TRBD2. CDR1 and CDR2 (germline): SNHLY, FYNNEI. Losses at the gene ends were 7 bases for V and 7 bases for J; bases not matched to a gene: 12. The CDR3 contains 14 residues. This chain's CDR3 is CASNRLGGTGTQYF. In DNA, the CDR3 is TGTGCCAGCAATAGACTCGGGGGGACCGGGACCCAGTACTTC.

This clone was found once. The chain carries TRBV4-3 and TRBJ2-7, with D possibly being TRBD1 (6 bases). V lost 0 bases to trimming and J lost 3 bases, with 15 bases between them. CDR1 and CDR2 (germline): LGHNA, YSLEER. The CDR3 runs 16 residues. The CDR3 region has the DNA TGCGCCAGCAGCCAAGATCTCGGATCCAGGGGCTACGAGCAGTACTTC. Encoded protein: CASSQDLGSRGYEQYF.

The J gene is TRBJ1-6, the V gene TRBV6-6; TRBD1 matches at 12 bases. This CDR3 comprises 14 residues. CDR1 MNHNY and CDR2 SVGAGI come from the germline V gene (reference sequence). J lost 9 bases, V lost 6 bases, and 3 bases had no gene match. The CDR3 DNA reads TGTGCCAGCAGCCGGGACAGGGGGCGTTCACCCCTCCACTTT. Encoded protein: CASSRDRGRSPLHF.

This chain connects TRBV19 to TRBJ2-7; D is possibly TRBD1 (7 bases). This CDR3 contains 14 residues. V lost 5 bases and J lost 0, with 11 bases in between. Per germline, CDR1 LNHDA and CDR2 SQIVND (reference sequence). CDR3 sequence (DNA): TGTGCCAGTAGTCCGCGGGACAGCTCCTACGAGCAGTACTTC. Its translation is CASSPRDSSYEQYF.

This clone was picked up a small number of times. The chain links TRBV5-6 to TRBJ2-2, with TRBD2 matching over 10 bases. CDR3 length equals 16 residues. The junction had 4 bases not matched to a gene; V was cut back by 2 bases and J by 3 bases. CDR1 is SGHDT, CDR2 YYEEEE, per germline. The CDR3 region has the DNA TGTGCCAGCAGCTTCACTAGCGGGGCCTACACCGGGGAGCTGTTTTTT. Its protein is CASSFTSGAYTGELFF.

The chain recombines TRBV7-9 with TRBJ2-6; D not certain. The CDR3 runs 15 residues. Germline CDR1 and CDR2: SEHNR and FQNEAQ (reference sequence). Deletions cut 8 bases from V and 4 bases from J, with 15 bases between. The DNA of the CDR3 is TGTGCCAGCCTCTTTAACGAGGCGGGGGCCAACGTCCTGACTTTC. This codes for CASLFNEAGANVLTF.

CDR3 sequence: CASSSLRSRGGSYNEQFF. The CDR3 nucleotides read TGTGCCAGCAGCTCCCTGAGGTCCCGAGGAGGCTCCTACAATGAGCAGTTCTTC. J is TRBJ2-1 and V is TRBV7-6, with D tentatively TRBD2 (5 bases). CDR1 and CDR2 (germline): SGHVS, FNYEAQ. Trimming left V 4 bases short and J 0 bases short, with 19 bases between. The CDR3 has 18 amino acids.

V usage is TRBV4-1 and J usage is TRBJ1-6; a possible D gene is TRBD1 (6 bases). V was cut by 0 bases and J by 7 bases, with 10 bases left in between. Germline assignment: CDR1 MGHRA and CDR2 YSYEKL. The CDR3 is 15 amino acids. CDR3 protein: CASSQEQGRNSPLHF. Written as DNA, the CDR3 is TGCGCCAGCAGCCAAGAGCAGGGGCGAAATTCACCCCTCCACTTT.

The gene calls are TRBV28 and TRBJ1-1, with TRBD1 matching over 9 bases. Unmatched junction bases numbered 8, after V lost 5 bases and J lost 4 bases. The CDR3 loop spans 15 amino acids. From germline, CDR1 is MDHEN and CDR2 SYDVKM. The CDR3 reads CASSLSGQGSTEAFF. As DNA, the CDR3 is TGTGCCAGCAGTCTATCGGGACAGGGATCCACTGAAGCTTTCTTT. The whole variable domain, filled in from reference TRBV28 and TRBJ1-1, reads DVKVTQSSRYLVKRTGEKVFLECVQDMDHENMFWYRQDPGLGLRLIYFSYDVKMKEKGDIPEGYSVSREKKERFSLILESASTNQTSMYLCASSLSGQGSTEAFFGQGTRLTVV.

This chain joins TRBV7-6 and TRBJ1-6; maybe TRBD1 (6 bases). The germline V gene has CDR1 SGHVS and CDR2 FNYEAQ. Between the trimmed V and J ends, which lost 0 bases and 10 bases, there was a span of 13 bases. This CDR3 has 15 residues. This chain's CDR3 is CASSLAVAGESPLHF. CDR3 in DNA: TGTGCCAGCAGCTTAGCGGTCGCAGGGGAATCACCCCTCCACTTT.

The chain employs TRBV14 and TRBJ2-2; 12 nucleotides agree with TRBD2. The CDR3 sequence is 16 residues long. V lost 3 bases, J lost 3 bases, and 2 bases stayed unmatched. Germline V gene sequence: CDR1 SGHDN, CDR2 FVKESK. The CDR3 DNA follows: TGTGCCAGCAGCCAGCTAGCGGGGGGGCACACCGGGGAGCTGTTTTTT. Translated: CASSQLAGGHTGELFF.

The chain carries TRBV7-7 and TRBJ2-1; 8 bases are shared with TRBD2. The CDR3 contains 17 residues. CDR1 and CDR2 (germline): SSHAT, FNYEAQ (reference sequence). The junction had 7 bases not matched to a gene; V was cut back by 1 base and J by 2 bases. The CDR3 DNA reads as TGTGCCAGCAGCTTAGATGCCAGCGGGGGAGCCTACAATGAGCAGTTCTTC. It specifies CASSLDASGGAYNEQFF. Variable domain in full (rest from reference TRBV7-7 and TRBJ2-1): GAGVSQSPRYKVTKRGQDVTLRCDPISSHATLYWYQQALGQGPEFLTYFNYEAQPDKSGLPSDRFSAERPEGSISTLTIQRTEQRDSAMYRCASSLDASGGAYNEQFFGPGTRLTVL.

In this sample, this clone turned up a few times. The chain couples TRBV6-6 to TRBJ2-5, with 7 bases that match TRBD2. CDR1 is MNHNY, CDR2 SVGAGI, per germline (reference sequence). The CDR3 has 14 amino acids. V dropped 2 bases and J dropped 7; count of bases not matched to a gene: 7. For the CDR3, the DNA is TGTGCCAGCAGTTACGATACTCCGGGAGGGACCCAGTACTTC. The encoded protein is CASSYDTPGGTQYF.

The chain combines TRBV20-1 with TRBJ2-5; TRBD2 aligns across 7 bases. This CDR3 spans 11 amino acids. Germline V gene data show CDR1 as DFQATT and CDR2 as SNEGSKA (reference sequence). Trimming cost V 6 bases and J 10 bases; bases outside gene matches: 8. The CDR3 DNA is TGCAGTGCGGCTAGCGAGCGGGGCCAGTACTTC. It translates to CSAASERGQYF.

This clone was found a few times. The V and J genes are TRBV19 and TRBJ2-3, with TRBD2 matching over 13 bases. Germline V CDR1 and CDR2: LNHDA, SQIVND (reference sequence). This CDR3 is built from 15 residues. The V and J ends lost 5 bases and 5 bases, in that order; junction bases with no gene match: 4. As DNA, the CDR3 is TGTGCCAGTAGTCCAAGACTAGCGGGAGGAGATACGCAGTATTTT. This sequence encodes CASSPRLAGGDTQYF.

The J gene is TRBJ1-4, the V gene TRBV15; D may be TRBD1 (5 bases). The germline V gene has CDR1 LNHNV and CDR2 YYDKDF (reference sequence). Trimming left V 2 bases short and J 8 bases short, with 18 bases between. This CDR3 is 16 amino acids long. The CDR3 DNA reads as TGTGCCACCAGCAGACTCAATTCGGGGACTTCGGAAAAACTGTTTTTT. Translating it yields CATSRLNSGTSEKLFF.